Given below is one TCR beta chain in context. Its antigen is currently unknown. Purified naive CD4+ T cells were depleted of CD25+ Tregs. Trimming stripped 2 bases from V and 2 bases from J, with 11 bases between. Germline V lookup: CDR1 LGHNA, CDR2 YSLEER. This CDR3 region has 15 residues. Full-length variable regions came from constant-region reverse primers plus semi-nested Nested Universal Primer A PCR. TCRdb itself ran the 5' RACE reads through MiXCR, one entry per CDR3 protein. In the table there are about 50,000 distinct CDR3 sequences, 17% of which are singletons. Study-level findings and limits: Tumor Tregs overlapped most with tumor, then blood, naive CD4+ cells.

Sequencing was carried out using naive CD4+ T cells sorted from blood. Subset indicated: naive CD4+ T cells, CD4+CD45RA+CD25-. This receptor was taken from a female donor with breast cancer. The chain joins TRBV4-3 to TRBJ2-3; D gene ambiguous. CDR3 in DNA: TGCGCCAGCAGCCAACTCATGGGTCCCACAGATACGCAGTATTTT. Encoded protein: CASSQLMGPTDTQYF.